Presented here are 30 T cell receptor beta chains from one specimen sequenced in a study of shared clonotypes between healthy human individuals. The naive CD8 subset, CD45RO-negative cells positively selected for CCR7, excluded terminally differentiated effector memory CD45RA+ cells. The table came from immunoSEQ multiplex PCR; TCRdb's copy has only in-frame clones and leaves some out. Altogether approximately 2,000,000 clones are present, around 95% being singletons, with the ten largest covering more than 1.5%. Source material: naive CD8+ T cells from PBMCs. Receptor source: a man younger than 30 in good health. Some clones in this sample may be carry-over from other donors' samples.

The rearrangement joins TRBV5-6 to TRBJ2-5; 7 bases fit TRBD1. Germline V gives CDR1 SGHDT, CDR2 YYEEEE. Unmatched junction bases numbered 14, after V lost 6 bases and J lost 9 bases. The CDR3 spans 14 residues. For the CDR3, the DNA is TGTGCCAGCACCCTGAGGTTTCAGGGGGAATCCCAGTACTTC. Amino acid sequence: CASTLRFQGESQYF.

This chain uses TRBV15 with TRBJ2-7; D is undetermined. Trimming stripped 5 bases from V and 0 bases from J, with 5 bases between. The germline gives CDR1 LNHNV, CDR2 YYDKDF (reference sequence). There are 12 residues in the CDR3. This CDR3 is CATSVDSYEQYF. CDR3 nucleotides: TGTGCCACCAGCGTCGACTCCTACGAGCAGTACTTC.

A note on this clone: The same CDR3 also results from other DNA sequences found in this sample. The chain is built from TRBV5-1 and TRBJ1-4, with D uncertain. In germline, CDR1 is SGHRS, CDR2 YFSETQ. V was clipped by 1 base and J by 3 bases, with 10 bases between them. The CDR3 has 15 residues. The CDR3 nucleotides are TGCGCCAGCAGCTTGAGTGGCAGACCTAATGAAAAACTGTTTTTT. This encodes CASSLSGRPNEKLFF.

The chain has TRBV7-2 and TRBJ2-1, with D perhaps matching TRBD2 (6 bases). The CDR3 is 18 residues long. V was shortened by 1 base and J by 0 bases, with 16 bases between the two germline ends. Germline V CDR1 and CDR2: SGHTA, FQGNSA. The CDR3 loop is CASSLVAGYGSSYNEQFF. In nucleotides, the CDR3 is TGTGCCAGCAGCTTAGTGGCAGGTTACGGGAGCTCCTACAATGAGCAGTTCTTC.

This clone appeared a single time. As DNA, the CDR3 is TGTGCCAGCAGTGGCCGGGAGTGGGCCAAAAACATTCAGTACTTC. The encoded protein is CASSGREWAKNIQYF. The chain has TRBV28 and TRBJ2-4, with D possibly matching TRBD2 (6 bases). Germline V gene sequence: CDR1 MDHEN, CDR2 SYDVKM. This CDR3 is built from 15 residues. Trimming shortened V by 5 bases and J by 1 base, and 12 bases separated the two germline ends.

The chain carries TRBV4-1 and TRBJ2-7; 11 positions agree with TRBD2. The CDR3 runs 16 residues. In germline, CDR1 is MGHRA, CDR2 YSYEKL. Losses at the gene ends were 2 bases for V and 1 base for J; bases not matched to a gene: 4. The CDR3: CASSQPGTSGSYEQYF. The CDR3 nucleotides read TGCGCCAGCAGCCAACCAGGGACTAGCGGATCCTACGAGCAGTACTTC.

Details on this clone: Other nucleotide sequences from this sample produce the same CDR3. This rearrangement joins TRBV19 to TRBJ2-7; 8 nucleotides align to TRBD2. V lost 1 base and J lost 4; bases outside the gene matches: 3. The CDR3 covers 14 residues. Germline assignment: CDR1 LNHDA and CDR2 SQIVND (reference sequence). The CDR3 region has the DNA TGTGCCAGTAGTATAGCGGGAGGGCCTTACGAGCAGTACTTC. Translating it yields CASSIAGGPYEQYF.

This clone was seen only once. This sequence joins TRBV9 and TRBJ2-3; TRBD2 matches at 9 bases. The germline V gene encodes CDR1 SGDLS and CDR2 YYNGEE. The ends lost 3 bases at V and 3 bases at J; junction bases unmatched: 17. CDR3 length equals 19 residues. The CDR3 reads CASSAEGGRATDTTDTQYF. The CDR3 coding sequence is TGTGCCAGCAGCGCCGAGGGCGGGAGGGCCACGGATACTACAGATACGCAGTATTTT.

This clone showed up just a few times. This chain joins TRBV27 and TRBJ1-1; D uncertain. The CDR3 is made up of 13 amino acids. Germline V CDR1 and CDR2: MNHEY, SMNVEV (reference sequence). Trimming took 3 bases from V and 7 from J, leaving 12 bases between them. Written as DNA, the CDR3 is TGTGCCAGCAGTTTCTCCTCCACGATTGAAGCTTTCTTT. Residues: CASSFSSTIEAFF.

The genes are TRBV9 and TRBJ1-1; unclear D gene. The V gene's germline CDR1 is SGDLS and CDR2 YYNGEE. Trimming cost V 0 bases and J 5 bases, with 11 bases left between them. This CDR3 spans 14 amino acids. The CDR3 DNA is TGTGCCAGCAGCGTAGCGTGGCTAGGGACTGAAGCTTTCTTT. Translation: CASSVAWLGTEAFF. Drawing the rest from reference TRBV9 and TRBJ1-1, the complete variable domain is DSGVTQTPKHLITATGQRVTLRCSPRSGDLSVYWYQQSLDQGLQFLIQYYNGEERAKGNILERFSAQQFPDLHSELNLSSLELGDSALYFCASSVAWLGTEAFFGQGTRLTVV.

To note about this clone: Other DNA sequences of this sample code for an identical CDR3. The chain couples TRBV5-1 to TRBJ2-7, with D possibly TRBD2 on 5 matching bases. This CDR3 has 13 amino acids. Looked up from germline, CDR1 is SGHRS and CDR2 is YFSETQ. V shed 7 bases and J shed 0 bases, with 11 bases lying between them. This CDR3 is CASSGRDSYEQYF. The CDR3 nucleotides read TGCGCCAGCTCCGGCCGGGACTCCTACGAGCAGTACTTC.

The rearrangement links TRBV15 to TRBJ2-1, with 11 bases aligning to TRBD2. This CDR3 has 16 residues. The V gene's germline CDR1 is LNHNV and CDR2 YYDKDF (reference sequence). The J segment lost 7 bases and the V segment lost 3 bases, leaving 8 bases of the junction unmatched. The chain's CDR3 is CATSSHPTSGSNEQFF. The CDR3 region has the DNA TGTGCCACCAGCAGCCACCCCACTAGCGGGAGTAATGAGCAGTTCTTC.

The chain joins TRBV6-5 to TRBJ2-2, with D unresolved. The CDR3 covers 15 residues. Germline V lookup: CDR1 MNHEY, CDR2 SVGAGI. The V and J ends lost 2 bases and 6 bases respectively, with 13 bases between them. The CDR3 protein is CASSYTGPPPGELFF. CDR3 DNA: TGTGCCAGCAGTTACACGGGTCCTCCCCCCGGGGAGCTGTTTTTT.

The chain's CDR3 is CASSFSGEGSYNEQFF. The CDR3 DNA follows: TGTGCCAGCAGTTTTTCCGGGGAGGGCTCCTACAATGAGCAGTTCTTC. The J gene is TRBJ2-1, the V gene TRBV28, with 7 bases aligning to TRBD2. The CDR3 runs to 16 residues. Germline assignment: CDR1 MDHEN and CDR2 SYDVKM. V shed 3 bases, J shed 0 bases, and the junction held 5 bases outside the gene matches. The whole variable domain, filled in from reference TRBV28 and TRBJ2-1, reads DVKVTQSSRYLVKRTGEKVFLECVQDMDHENMFWYRQDPGLGLRLIYFSYDVKMKEKGDIPEGYSVSREKKERFSLILESASTNQTSMYLCASSFSGEGSYNEQFFGPGTRLTVL.

J is TRBJ2-7 and V is TRBV28; D might be TRBD2 (5 bases). This CDR3 is 14 amino acids long. Germline V lookup: CDR1 MDHEN, CDR2 SYDVKM. The V and J ends lost 7 bases and 2 bases respectively, with 15 bases between them. The CDR3 DNA sequence: TGTGCCAGCATCCCATCCGGGGAAACCTACGAGCAGTACTTC. This gives the protein CASIPSGETYEQYF.

The V gene is TRBV27, the J gene TRBJ2-1; TRBD2 agrees at 8 bases. The CDR3 runs 15 residues. The trim removed 6 bases at V and 9 bases at J, leaving 13 bases unmatched. Germline V gene lookup returns CDR1 MNHEY and CDR2 SMNVEV (reference sequence). In DNA, the CDR3 is TGTGCCAGCAGAGCCCTTGGAGCGGGAGCCGGTGAGCAGTTCTTC. Translation: CASRALGAGAGEQFF.

The V and J genes are TRBV27 and TRBJ2-1; D call uncertain. The CDR3 is 12 amino acids. V was trimmed by 3 bases and J by 10 bases, leaving 10 bases between them. In germline, CDR1 is MNHEY, CDR2 SMNVEV (reference sequence). The CDR3 loop is CASSFLGSEQFF. Written as DNA, the CDR3 is TGTGCCAGCAGTTTTTTGGGGTCAGAGCAGTTCTTC.

The chain employs TRBV4-1 and TRBJ2-3, with a tentative D call TRBD2 (5 bases). With 10 bases removed from V and 2 bases from J, the gap between germline ends came to 19 bases. Germline CDR1 and CDR2: MGHRA and YSYEKL. The CDR3 sequence is 15 residues long. The CDR3 nucleotides are TGCGCCACCAATCCCTCCTCAGCGGTCACAGATACGCAGTATTTT. It encodes CATNPSSAVTDTQYF.

This sequence joins TRBV27 and TRBJ2-5; TRBD2 might be the D (5 bases). V was shortened by 6 bases and J by 0 bases, with 20 bases between the two germline ends. The CDR3 is 17 residues long. Germline V gene data show CDR1 as MNHEY and CDR2 as SMNVEV (reference sequence). CDR3 in amino acids: CASSPPRGHQYQETQYF. In nucleotides, the CDR3 is TGTGCCAGCAGCCCCCCCCGAGGGCATCAGTACCAAGAGACCCAGTACTTC.

The V and J genes are TRBV9 and TRBJ1-2, with 8 nucleotides matching TRBD1. The germline V gene encodes CDR1 SGDLS and CDR2 YYNGEE. The CDR3 is 13 amino acids. V lost 3 bases to trimming and J lost 4 bases; unmatched junction nucleotides: 2. The DNA of the CDR3 is TGTGCCAGCAGCGGTGGGACAGGCTATGGCTACACCTTC. It codes for CASSGGTGYGYTF.

This sequence joins TRBV6-5 and TRBJ2-7; 9 nucleotides match TRBD1. J gave up 5 bases and V 5 bases, and 7 bases lay outside the gene matches. This CDR3 region has 14 residues. Germline assignment: CDR1 MNHEY and CDR2 SVGAGI. The CDR3 loop is CASSHQDRGHEQYF. CDR3 sequence (DNA): TGTGCCAGCAGTCACCAGGACAGGGGCCACGAGCAGTACTTC.

The V and J genes are TRBV4-2 and TRBJ2-1, with TRBD2 matching 7 bases. The CDR3 length is 19 residues. V lost 4 bases to trimming and J lost 2 bases; unmatched junction nucleotides: 17. CDR1 LGHNA and CDR2 YNFKEQ come from the germline V gene. For the CDR3, the DNA is TGTGCCAGCAGCCCACTCGTGACTAGCCAGGAAGGGGCCTACAATGAGCAGTTCTTC. Amino acid sequence: CASSPLVTSQEGAYNEQFF.

The V call is TRBV6-5, the J call TRBJ1-2; 7 bases are a match to TRBD1. This CDR3 is 14 amino acids long. Trimming cost V 3 bases and J 10 bases; bases outside gene matches: 11. CDR1 and CDR2 from the germline V gene are MNHEY and SVGAGI. CDR3 coding DNA: TGTGCCAGCAGTTATAACAGGGGAAGTCGTGACTACACCTTC. This gives the protein CASSYNRGSRDYTF.

This chain connects TRBV29-1 to TRBJ2-7; D is uncertain. The CDR3 contains 12 residues. Germline lookup yields CDR1 SQVTM and CDR2 ANQGSEA. V was clipped by 4 bases and J by 2 bases, with 9 bases between them. The CDR3 loop reads CSVVVPPYEQYF. The DNA of the CDR3 is TGCAGCGTTGTAGTCCCGCCCTACGAGCAGTACTTC.

This chain's CDR3 is CASSPLAGVGHEQFF. The CDR3 DNA sequence: TGTGCCAGCAGCCCACTAGCGGGAGTGGGGCATGAGCAGTTCTTC. The chain employs TRBV11-2 and TRBJ2-1; 11 bases are a match to TRBD2. The CDR3 loop spans 15 amino acids. The V gene end was trimmed by 5 bases and the J gene end by 8 bases; junction bases not matched to a gene: 8. The germline V gene encodes CDR1 SGHAT and CDR2 FQNNGV.

This rearrangement joins TRBV27 to TRBJ1-2, with TRBD1 matching over 10 bases. This CDR3 is built from 16 residues. Germline V gene data show CDR1 as MNHEY and CDR2 as SMNVEV (reference sequence). V trimming: 4 bases; J trimming: 3 bases; junction bases outside the gene matches: 8. As DNA, the CDR3 is TGTGCCAGCAGTTCAACTTCCGGGACAGGGGACTATGGCTACACCTTC. Translation gives CASSSTSGTGDYGYTF.

The chain has TRBV4-3 and TRBJ2-7; 7 positions agree with TRBD2. V gave up 1 base and J gave up 5 bases; unmatched junction bases: 8. The length of the CDR3 is 15 residues. Germline CDR1 and CDR2: LGHNA and YSLEER. CDR3 sequence reads: CASSQGRGSFNEQYF. For the CDR3, the DNA is TGCGCCAGCAGCCAAGGTCGCGGGAGTTTCAACGAGCAGTACTTC.

Turning to this clone: Additional DNA sequences in this sample encode the identical CDR3. The chain carries TRBV27 and TRBJ1-1; 7 nucleotides align to TRBD1. The CDR3 is 14 residues long. Trimming took 2 bases from V and 4 from J; bases not matched to a gene: 4. CDR1 and CDR2 (germline): MNHEY, SMNVEV (reference sequence). Here the CDR3 DNA reads TGTGCCAGCAGTTTACAGGGGGTAGGCACTGAAGCTTTCTTT. Translating it yields CASSLQGVGTEAFF.

The chain carries TRBV19 and TRBJ2-1; tentative D call: TRBD1 (5 bases). V lost 0 bases, J lost 2 bases, and 14 bases lay in between. This CDR3 comprises 17 residues. Per germline, CDR1 LNHDA and CDR2 SQIVND (reference sequence). The CDR3 here is CASSIEGGKDTYNEQFF. As DNA, the CDR3 is TGTGCCAGTAGTATAGAGGGCGGTAAGGACACCTACAATGAGCAGTTCTTC. Looking up the rest from reference TRBV19 and TRBJ2-1 gives the full variable domain: DGGITQSPKYLFRKEGQNVTLSCEQNLNHDAMYWYRQDPGQGLRLIYYSQIVNDFQKGDIAEGYSVSREKKESFPLTVTSAQKNPTAFYLCASSIEGGKDTYNEQFFGPGTRLTVL.

This clone is a singleton in its sample. The CDR3: CASSVAAGGHNEQFF. The CDR3 nucleotides are TGTGCCAGCAGCGTAGCTGCGGGAGGGCACAATGAGCAGTTCTTC. The chain joins TRBV9 to TRBJ2-1, with 9 bases lining up with TRBD2. CDR1 and CDR2 (germline): SGDLS, YYNGEE. CDR3 length: 15 residues. Trimming cost V 0 bases and J 5 bases; bases outside gene matches: 3.